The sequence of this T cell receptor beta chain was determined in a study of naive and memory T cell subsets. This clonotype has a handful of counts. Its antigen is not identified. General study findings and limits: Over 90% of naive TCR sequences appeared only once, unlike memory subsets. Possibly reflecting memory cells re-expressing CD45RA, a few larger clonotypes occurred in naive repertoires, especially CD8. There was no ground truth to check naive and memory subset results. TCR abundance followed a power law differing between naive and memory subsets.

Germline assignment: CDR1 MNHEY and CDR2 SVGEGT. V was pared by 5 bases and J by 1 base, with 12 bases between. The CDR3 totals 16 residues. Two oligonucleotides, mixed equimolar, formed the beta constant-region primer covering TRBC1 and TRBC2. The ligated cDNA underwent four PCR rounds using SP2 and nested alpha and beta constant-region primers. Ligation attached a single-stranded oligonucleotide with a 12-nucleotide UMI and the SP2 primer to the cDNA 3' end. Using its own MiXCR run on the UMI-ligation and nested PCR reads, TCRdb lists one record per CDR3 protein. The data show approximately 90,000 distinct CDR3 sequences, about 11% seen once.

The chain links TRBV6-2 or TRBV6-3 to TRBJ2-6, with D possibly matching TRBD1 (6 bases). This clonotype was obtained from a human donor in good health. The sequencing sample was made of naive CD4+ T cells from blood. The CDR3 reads CASSPPQGSGANVLTF. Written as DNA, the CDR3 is TGTGCCAGCAGTCCCCCACAGGGTTCTGGGGCCAACGTCCTGACTTTC.